A single T cell receptor beta chain is shown here with its context. The data are from a study of T cells in tumors after PD-1 blockade. As for the study in general: Treatment was either pembrolizumab 200 mg every 3 weeks or cemiplimab 350 mg every 2 weeks.

TCRdb's table, derived via immunoSEQ multiplex PCR, lists solely in-frame clones and lacks some. The sample shows roughly 35,000 clones, 73% of them seen only once. The sample here was PBMCs, taken after anti-PD-1 treatment. This TCR was recovered from a human donor with basal cell carcinoma.

This CDR3 reads CSARNGYEQYF. In DNA, the CDR3 is TGCAGTGCTAGGAACGGCTACGAGCAGTACTTC. This rearrangement joins TRBV20-1 to TRBJ2-7; D uncertain. Germline assignment: CDR1 DFQATT and CDR2 SNEGSKA (reference sequence). The CDR3 sequence is 11 residues long. V lost 3 bases and J lost 3, with 6 bases in between.